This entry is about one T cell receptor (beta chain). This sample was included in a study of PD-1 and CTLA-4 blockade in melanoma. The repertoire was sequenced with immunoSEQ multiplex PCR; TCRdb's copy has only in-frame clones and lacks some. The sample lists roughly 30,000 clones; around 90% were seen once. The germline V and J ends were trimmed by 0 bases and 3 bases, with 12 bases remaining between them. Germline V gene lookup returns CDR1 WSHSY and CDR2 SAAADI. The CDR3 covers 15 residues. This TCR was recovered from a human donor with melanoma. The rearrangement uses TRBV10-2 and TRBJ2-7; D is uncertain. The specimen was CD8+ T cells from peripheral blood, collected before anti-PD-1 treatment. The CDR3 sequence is CASSESRTGSYEQYF. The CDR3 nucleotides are TGCGCCAGCAGTGAGTCGAGGACGGGTAGCTACGAGCAGTACTTC.